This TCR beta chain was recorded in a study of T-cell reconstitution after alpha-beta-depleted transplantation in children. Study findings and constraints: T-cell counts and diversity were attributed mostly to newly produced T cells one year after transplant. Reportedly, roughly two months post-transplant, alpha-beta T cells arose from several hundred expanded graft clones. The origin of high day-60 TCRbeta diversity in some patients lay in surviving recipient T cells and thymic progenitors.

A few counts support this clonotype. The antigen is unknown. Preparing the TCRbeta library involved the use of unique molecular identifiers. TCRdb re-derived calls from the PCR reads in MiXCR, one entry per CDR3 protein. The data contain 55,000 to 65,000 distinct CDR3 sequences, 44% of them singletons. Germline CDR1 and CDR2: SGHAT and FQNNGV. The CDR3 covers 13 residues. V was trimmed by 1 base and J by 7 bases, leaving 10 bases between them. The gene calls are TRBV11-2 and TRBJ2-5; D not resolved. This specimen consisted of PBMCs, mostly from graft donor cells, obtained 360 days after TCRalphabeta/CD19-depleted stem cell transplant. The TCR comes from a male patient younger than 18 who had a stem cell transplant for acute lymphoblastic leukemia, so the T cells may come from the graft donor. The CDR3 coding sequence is TGTGCCAGCAGCTTAGCTATAGATGGGACCCAGTACTTC. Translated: CASSLAIDGTQYF.